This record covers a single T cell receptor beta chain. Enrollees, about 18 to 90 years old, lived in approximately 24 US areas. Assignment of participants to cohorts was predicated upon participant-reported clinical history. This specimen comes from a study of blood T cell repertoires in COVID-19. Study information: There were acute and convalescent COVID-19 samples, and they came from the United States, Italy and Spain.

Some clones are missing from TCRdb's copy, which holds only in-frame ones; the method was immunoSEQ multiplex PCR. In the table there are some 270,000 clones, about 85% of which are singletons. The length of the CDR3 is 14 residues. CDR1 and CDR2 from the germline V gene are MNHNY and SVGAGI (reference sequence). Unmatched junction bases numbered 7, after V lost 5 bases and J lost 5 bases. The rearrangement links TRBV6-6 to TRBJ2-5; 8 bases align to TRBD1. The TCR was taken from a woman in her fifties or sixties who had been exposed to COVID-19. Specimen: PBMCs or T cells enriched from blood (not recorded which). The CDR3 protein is CASSHGTGGETQYF. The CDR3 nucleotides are TGTGCCAGCAGTCACGGGACAGGAGGGGAGACCCAGTACTTC.